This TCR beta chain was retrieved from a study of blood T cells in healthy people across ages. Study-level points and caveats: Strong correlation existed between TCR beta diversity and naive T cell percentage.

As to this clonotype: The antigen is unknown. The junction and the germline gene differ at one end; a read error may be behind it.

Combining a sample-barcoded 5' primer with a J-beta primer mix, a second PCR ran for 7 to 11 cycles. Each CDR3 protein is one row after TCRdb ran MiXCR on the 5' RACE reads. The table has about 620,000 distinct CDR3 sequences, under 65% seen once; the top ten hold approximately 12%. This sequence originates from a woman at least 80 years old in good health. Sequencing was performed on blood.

This CDR3 reads CASSLSSGAPGIEQYF. For the CDR3, the DNA is TGTGCCAGCAGCTTATCTTCGGGGGCCCCGGGGATCGAGCAGTACTTC. This chain uses TRBV27 with TRBJ2-7; tentatively, D is TRBD1 or TRBD2 (6 bases each). The CDR3 contains 16 residues. Per germline, CDR1 MNHEY and CDR2 SMNVEV (reference sequence).